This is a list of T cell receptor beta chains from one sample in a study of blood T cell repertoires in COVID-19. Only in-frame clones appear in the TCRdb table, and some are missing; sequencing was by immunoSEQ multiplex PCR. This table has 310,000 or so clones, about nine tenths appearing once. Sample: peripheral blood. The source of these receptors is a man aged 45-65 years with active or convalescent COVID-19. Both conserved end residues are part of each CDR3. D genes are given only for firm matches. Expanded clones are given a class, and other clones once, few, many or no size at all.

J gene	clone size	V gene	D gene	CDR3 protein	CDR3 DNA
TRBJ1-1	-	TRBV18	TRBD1	CASSPPGTGGIGAFF	TGTGCCAGCTCACCACCCGGGACAGGGGGCATTGGAGCTTTCTTT
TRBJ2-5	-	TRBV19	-	CASSIGGWETQYF	TGTGCCAGTAGTATAGGGGGCTGGGAGACCCAGTACTTC
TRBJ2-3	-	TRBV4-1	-	CASSQDEGGYFTDTQYF	TGCGCCAGCAGCCAAGATGAGGGGGGGTATTTCACAGATACGCAGTATTTT
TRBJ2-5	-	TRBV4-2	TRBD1	CASSQEQGVGETQYF	TGTGCCAGCAGCCAAGAACAGGGGGTCGGGGAGACCCAGTACTTC
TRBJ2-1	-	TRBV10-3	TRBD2	CAISEIWTSGSNNEQFF	TGTGCCATCAGTGAGATATGGACTAGCGGGAGCAACAATGAGCAGTTCTTC
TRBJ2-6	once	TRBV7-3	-	CASSPRGGTGANVLTF	TGTGCCAGCAGCCCGAGGGGCGGGACTGGGGCCAACGTCCTGACTTTC
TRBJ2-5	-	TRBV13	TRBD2	CASSLPGGETQYF	TGTGCCAGCAGCTTACCGGGGGGAGAGACCCAGTACTTC
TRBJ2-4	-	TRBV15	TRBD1	CATSRKGTGGYGNIQYF	TGTGCCACCAGCCGAAAAGGGACAGGGGGCTACGGGAACATTCAGTACTTC
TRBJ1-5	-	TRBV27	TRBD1	CASSEIQGRNQPQHF	TGTGCCAGCAGCGAGATACAGGGGAGGAATCAGCCCCAGCATTTT
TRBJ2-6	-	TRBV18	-	CASSPAPRGSGANVLTF	TGTGCCAGCTCACCAGCGCCTCGGGGCTCTGGGGCCAACGTCCTGACTTTC
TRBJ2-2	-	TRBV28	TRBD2	CASIPSGLAGTGELFF	TGTGCCAGCATCCCTTCCGGACTAGCGGGAACCGGGGAGCTGTTTTTT
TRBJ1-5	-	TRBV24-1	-	CATSESGTDLGPQHF	TGTGCCACCAGTGAGTCCGGGACTGACCTGGGGCCCCAGCATTTT
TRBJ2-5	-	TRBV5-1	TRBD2	CASSFMHPSGYQETQYF	TGCGCCAGCAGCTTCATGCATCCTAGCGGGTACCAAGAGACCCAGTACTTC
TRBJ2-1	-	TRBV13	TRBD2	CASSLMSGGREDEQFF	TGTGCCAGCAGCTTAATGTCTGGCGGGAGGGAGGATGAGCAGTTCTTC
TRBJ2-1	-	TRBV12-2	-	CASRLGKEGNEQFF	TGTGCAAGTCGCTTAGGGAAGGAGGGCAATGAGCAGTTCTTC
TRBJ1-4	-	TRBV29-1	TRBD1	CSVDGDNRGKLFF	TGCAGCGTTGATGGGGATAACAGGGGAAAACTGTTTTTT
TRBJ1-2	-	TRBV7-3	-	CASSLGKGDDYGYTF	TGTGCCAGCAGCTTAGGGAAGGGGGATGACTATGGCTACACCTTC
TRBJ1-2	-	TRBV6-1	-	CASSDRDTNYGYTF	TGTGCCAGCAGTGACCGGGACACAAACTATGGCTACACCTTC
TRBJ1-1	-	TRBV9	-	CASSVVETTEAFF	TGTGCCAGCAGCGTAGTGGAGACGACTGAAGCTTTCTTT
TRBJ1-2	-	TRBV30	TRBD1	CAWARDRPMGYTF	TGTGCCTGGGCCAGGGACAGGCCCATGGGCTACACCTTC
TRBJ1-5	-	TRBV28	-	CASRSGPGQPQHF	TGTGCCAGCAGATCAGGTCCAGGACAGCCCCAGCATTTT
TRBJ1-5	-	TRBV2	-	CASSGGGVGNQPQHF	TGTGCCAGCAGTGGGGGGGGTGTCGGGAATCAGCCCCAGCATTTT
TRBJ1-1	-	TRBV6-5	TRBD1	CASRSGGYTEAFF	TGTGCCAGCAGATCAGGGGGGTACACTGAAGCTTTCTTT
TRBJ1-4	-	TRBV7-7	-	CASSLDSGEKLFF	TGTGCTAGCAGCTTAGACAGTGGTGAAAAACTGTTTTTT
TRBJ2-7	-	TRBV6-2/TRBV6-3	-	CASSSLLYEQYF	TGTGCCAGCAGTTCCCTCCTTTACGAGCAGTACTTC
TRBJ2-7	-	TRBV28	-	CASSPPGREQYF	TGTGCCAGCAGTCCCCCTGGGCGCGAGCAGTACTTC